This T cell receptor (beta chain) was obtained from a study of blood T cell repertoires in COVID-19. Study-level background: Italy, Spain and the United States were the sources of the convalescent and acute COVID-19 samples. Nucleic acid was either cDNA or gDNA, and it came from T cells, B-cell-depleted T cells, or PBMCs.

The repertoire was sequenced with immunoSEQ multiplex PCR; TCRdb's copy has only in-frame clones and lacks some. The sample contains more than 150,000 clones, 80% to 90% of which appear only once. Trimming cost V 10 bases and J 6 bases; bases outside gene matches: 19. The CDR3 is 17 residues long. Germline CDR1 reads LNHDA; CDR2 reads SQIVND (reference sequence). Sequenced input: peripheral blood. This receptor was identified in a man in his sixties or seventies with active or convalescent COVID-19. The rearrangement links TRBV19 to TRBJ2-3; TRBD2 matches 10 bases. The CDR3: CATRDLSSGGSADTQYF. DNA of the CDR3: TGTGCCACCCGGGACCTTTCTAGCGGGGGTTCGGCGGATACGCAGTATTTT.